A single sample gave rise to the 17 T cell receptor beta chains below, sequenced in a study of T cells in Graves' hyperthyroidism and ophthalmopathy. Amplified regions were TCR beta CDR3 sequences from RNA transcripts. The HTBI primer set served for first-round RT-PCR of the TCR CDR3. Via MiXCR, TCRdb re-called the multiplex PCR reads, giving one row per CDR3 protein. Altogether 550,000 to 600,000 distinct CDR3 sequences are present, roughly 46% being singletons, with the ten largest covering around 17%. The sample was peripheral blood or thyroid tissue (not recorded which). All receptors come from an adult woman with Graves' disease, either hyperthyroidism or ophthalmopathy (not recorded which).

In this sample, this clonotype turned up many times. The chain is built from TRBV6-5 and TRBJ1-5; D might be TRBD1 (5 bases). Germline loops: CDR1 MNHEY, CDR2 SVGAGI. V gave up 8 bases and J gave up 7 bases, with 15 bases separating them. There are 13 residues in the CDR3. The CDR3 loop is CASGGASNQPQHF. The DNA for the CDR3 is TGTGCCAGCGGAGGGGCGTCGAACCAGCCCCAGCATTTT.

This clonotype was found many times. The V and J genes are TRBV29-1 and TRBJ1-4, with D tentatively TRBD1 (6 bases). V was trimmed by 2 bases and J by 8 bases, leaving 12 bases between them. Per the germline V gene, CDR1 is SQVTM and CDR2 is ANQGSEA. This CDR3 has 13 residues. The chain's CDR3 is CSVELTGKEKLFF. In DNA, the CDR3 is TGCAGCGTTGAACTCACAGGGAAAGAAAAACTGTTTTTT.

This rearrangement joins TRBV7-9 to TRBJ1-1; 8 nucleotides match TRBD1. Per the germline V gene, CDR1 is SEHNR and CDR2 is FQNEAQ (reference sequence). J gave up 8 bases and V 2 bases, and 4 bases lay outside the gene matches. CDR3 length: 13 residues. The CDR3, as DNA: TGTGCCAGCAGCTTAAGGCGGACAGGGGAAGCTTTCTTT. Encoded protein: CASSLRRTGEAFF.

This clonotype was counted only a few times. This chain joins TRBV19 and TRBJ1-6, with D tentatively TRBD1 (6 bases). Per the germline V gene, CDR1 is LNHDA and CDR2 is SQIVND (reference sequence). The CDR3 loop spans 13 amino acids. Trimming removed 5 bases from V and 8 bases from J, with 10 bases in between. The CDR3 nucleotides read TGTGCCAGTAGTGGAACAGGGTATTCACCCCTCCACTTT. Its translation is CASSGTGYSPLHF.

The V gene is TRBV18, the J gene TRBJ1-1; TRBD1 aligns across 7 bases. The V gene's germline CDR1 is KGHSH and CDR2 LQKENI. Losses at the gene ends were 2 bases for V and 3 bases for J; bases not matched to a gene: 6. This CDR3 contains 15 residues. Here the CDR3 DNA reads TGTGCCAGCTCACCAAATACAGGGGAGGACACTGAAGCTTTCTTT. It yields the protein CASSPNTGEDTEAFF.

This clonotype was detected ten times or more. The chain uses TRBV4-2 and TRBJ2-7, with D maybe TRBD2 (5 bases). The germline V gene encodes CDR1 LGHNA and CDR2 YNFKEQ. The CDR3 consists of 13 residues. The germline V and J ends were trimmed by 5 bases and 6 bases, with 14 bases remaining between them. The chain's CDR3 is CASSAPGVGEQYF. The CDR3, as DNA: TGTGCCAGCAGCGCCCCCGGGGTGGGCGAGCAGTACTTC.

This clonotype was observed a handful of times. The CDR3 loop reads CASGLRGVGGYTF. The CDR3, as DNA: TGTGCCAGCGGTCTTAGGGGAGTTGGCGGCTACACCTTC. V usage is TRBV27 and J usage is TRBJ1-2; D is perhaps TRBD1 (5 bases). CDR1 MNHEY and CDR2 SMNVEV come from the germline V gene (reference sequence). V was pared by 8 bases and J by 8 bases, with 18 bases between. The CDR3 sequence is 13 residues long.

Here the CDR3 reads CAIMGADHGYTF. In DNA, the CDR3 is TGTGCCATCATGGGGGCAGACCATGGCTACACCTTC. The chain joins TRBV10-3 to TRBJ1-2; D is possibly TRBD1 (6 bases). The CDR3 runs 12 residues. Germline loops: CDR1 ENHRY, CDR2 SYGVKD. The V end lost 7 bases, the J end lost 6 bases, and 12 bases lay between the germline ends.

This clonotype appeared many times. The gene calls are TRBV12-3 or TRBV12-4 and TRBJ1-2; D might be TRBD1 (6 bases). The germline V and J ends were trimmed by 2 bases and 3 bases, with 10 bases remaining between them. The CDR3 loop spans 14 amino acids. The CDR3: CASSLFRGHYGYTF. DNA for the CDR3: TGTGCCAGCAGTTTATTCAGGGGCCACTATGGCTACACCTTC.

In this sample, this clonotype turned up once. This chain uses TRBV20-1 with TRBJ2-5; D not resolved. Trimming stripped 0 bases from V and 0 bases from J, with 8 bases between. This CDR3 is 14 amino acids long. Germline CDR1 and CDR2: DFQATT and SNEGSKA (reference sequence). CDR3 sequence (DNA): TGCAGTGCTAGAGATCTGTTGAACCAAGAGACCCAGTACTTC. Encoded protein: CSARDLLNQETQYF.

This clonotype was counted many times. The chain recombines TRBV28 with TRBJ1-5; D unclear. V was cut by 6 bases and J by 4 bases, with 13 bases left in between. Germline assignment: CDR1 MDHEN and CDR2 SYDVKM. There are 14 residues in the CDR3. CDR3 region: CASRPGLTNQPQHF. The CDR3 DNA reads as TGTGCCAGCAGACCTGGACTGACTAATCAGCCCCAGCATTTT.

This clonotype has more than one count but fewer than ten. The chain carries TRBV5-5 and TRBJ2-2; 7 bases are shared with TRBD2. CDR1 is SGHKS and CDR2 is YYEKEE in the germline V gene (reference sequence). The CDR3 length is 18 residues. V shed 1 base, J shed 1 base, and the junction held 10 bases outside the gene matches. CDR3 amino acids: CASSLLGVLAENTGELFF. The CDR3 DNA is TGTGCCAGCAGCTTGTTGGGAGTTCTAGCGGAGAACACCGGGGAGCTGTTTTTT. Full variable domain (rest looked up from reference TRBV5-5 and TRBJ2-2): DAGVTQSPTHLIKTRGQQVTLRCSPISGHKSVSWYQQVLGQGPQFIFQYYEKEERGRGNFPDRFSARQFPNYSSELNVNALLLGDSALYLCASSLLGVLAENTGELFFGEGSRLTVL.

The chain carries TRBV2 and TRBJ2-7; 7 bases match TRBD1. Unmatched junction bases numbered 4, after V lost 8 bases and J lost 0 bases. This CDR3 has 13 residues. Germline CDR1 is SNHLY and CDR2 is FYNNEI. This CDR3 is CASLQGSSYEQYF. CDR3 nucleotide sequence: TGTGCCAGCTTACAGGGGAGCTCCTACGAGCAGTACTTC.

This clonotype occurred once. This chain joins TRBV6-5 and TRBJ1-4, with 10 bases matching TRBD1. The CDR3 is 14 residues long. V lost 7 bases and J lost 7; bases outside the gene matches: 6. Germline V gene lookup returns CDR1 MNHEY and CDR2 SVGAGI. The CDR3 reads CASKRDRGREKLFF. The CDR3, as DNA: TGTGCCAGCAAGCGAGACAGGGGGCGTGAAAAACTGTTTTTT.

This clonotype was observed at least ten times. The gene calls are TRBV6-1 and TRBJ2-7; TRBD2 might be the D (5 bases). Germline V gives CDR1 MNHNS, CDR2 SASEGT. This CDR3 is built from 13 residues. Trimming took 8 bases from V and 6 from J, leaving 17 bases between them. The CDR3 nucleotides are TGTGCCAGCCTGGCGCTAGGAGGTCTCGAGCAGTACTTC. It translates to CASLALGGLEQYF.

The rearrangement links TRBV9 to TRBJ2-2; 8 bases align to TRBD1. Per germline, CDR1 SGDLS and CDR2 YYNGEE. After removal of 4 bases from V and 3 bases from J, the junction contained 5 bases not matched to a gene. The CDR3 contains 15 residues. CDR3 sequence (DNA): TGTGCCAGCAGCCAGACAGGGGTCGACACCGGGGAGCTGTTTTTT. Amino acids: CASSQTGVDTGELFF.

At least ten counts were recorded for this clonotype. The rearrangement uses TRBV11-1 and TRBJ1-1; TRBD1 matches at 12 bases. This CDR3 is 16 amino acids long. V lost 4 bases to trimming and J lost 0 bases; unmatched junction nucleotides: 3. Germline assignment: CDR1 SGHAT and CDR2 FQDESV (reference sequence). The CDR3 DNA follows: TGTGCCAGCAGCTCAGGGGACAGGGGGCTGAACACTGAAGCTTTCTTT. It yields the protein CASSSGDRGLNTEAFF.